This T cell receptor beta chain originates from a study of vaccination effects on CD4 cells after COVID-19. Study observations and caveats: Convalescent patients were scarce in the study, and it lacked early post-infection timepoints. Clones from infection and from vaccination both contracted markedly late after vaccination.

Cultured cells yielded isolated CD4+ T cells after 10 to 11 days. SARS-CoV-2 infected the person between March and December 2020, as confirmed by PCR. Participants each got two BNT162b2 or mRNA-1273 vaccine doses. The authors exchanged half the medium for IL-2 medium on days 3 and 7. The table came from immunoSEQ multiplex PCR; TCRdb's copy has only in-frame clones and leaves some out. The data contain roughly 30,000 clones, around 79% of them singletons. A remark on this clone: Its cognate antigen is unknown.

The sequence was obtained from a human donor who had a prior SARS-CoV-2 infection. The sample in question was CD4+ T cells from PBMCs cultured without peptide, obtained after COVID-19 vaccination.

CDR3 sequence: CASSLGQTTQYF. CDR3 nucleotide sequence: TGCGCCAGCAGCCTGGGACAGACTACGCAGTATTTT. The chain joins TRBV5-1 to TRBJ2-3; 7 nucleotides align to TRBD1. CDR1 is SGHRS, CDR2 YFSETQ, per germline. There are 12 residues in the CDR3. With V trimmed by 4 bases and J by 8 bases, 4 bases remained unmatched.